The present T cell receptor beta chain was sequenced within a study of blood T cell repertoires in COVID-19. Turning to the study itself: There were acute and convalescent COVID-19 samples, and they came from the United States, Italy and Spain. The analysed material was cDNA or gDNA that came from T cells, B-cell-depleted T cells, or PBMCs.

Recovered Cohort 3 donors showed two negative PCRs, clearance, or symptom resolution. TCRdb's copy holds only in-frame clones and misses some; the assay was immunoSEQ multiplex PCR. The top ten clones hold 4.3% of a sample with some 150,000 clones, around 86% of them seen once. The sequenced sample was PBMCs or T cells enriched from blood (not recorded which). The clonotype originates from a man between 45 and 60 years old who had recovered from COVID-19.

The CDR3 DNA follows: TGTGCCCTAAGGGGTTCGGATTTCTATGGCTACACCTTC. Protein sequence: CALRGSDFYGYTF. The J gene is TRBJ1-2, the V gene TRBV7-9; D might be TRBD1 (5 bases). The V gene lost 11 bases and the J gene lost 4 bases, with 17 bases spanning the gap. The CDR3 length is 13 residues. Germline lookup yields CDR1 SEHNR and CDR2 FQNEAQ (reference sequence).